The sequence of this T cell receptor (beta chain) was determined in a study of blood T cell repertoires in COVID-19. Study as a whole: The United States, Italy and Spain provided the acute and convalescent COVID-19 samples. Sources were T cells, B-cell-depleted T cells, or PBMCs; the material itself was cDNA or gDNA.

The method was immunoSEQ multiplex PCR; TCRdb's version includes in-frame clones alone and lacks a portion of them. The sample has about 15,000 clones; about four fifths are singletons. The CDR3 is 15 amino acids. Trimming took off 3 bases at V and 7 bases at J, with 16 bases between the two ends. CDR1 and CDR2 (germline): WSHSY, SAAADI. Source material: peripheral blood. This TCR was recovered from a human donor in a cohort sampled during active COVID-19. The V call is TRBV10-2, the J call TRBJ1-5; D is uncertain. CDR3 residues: CASSDPPGTGQPQHF. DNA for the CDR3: TGCGCCAGCAGTGACCCCCCGGGTACGGGGCAGCCCCAGCATTTT.